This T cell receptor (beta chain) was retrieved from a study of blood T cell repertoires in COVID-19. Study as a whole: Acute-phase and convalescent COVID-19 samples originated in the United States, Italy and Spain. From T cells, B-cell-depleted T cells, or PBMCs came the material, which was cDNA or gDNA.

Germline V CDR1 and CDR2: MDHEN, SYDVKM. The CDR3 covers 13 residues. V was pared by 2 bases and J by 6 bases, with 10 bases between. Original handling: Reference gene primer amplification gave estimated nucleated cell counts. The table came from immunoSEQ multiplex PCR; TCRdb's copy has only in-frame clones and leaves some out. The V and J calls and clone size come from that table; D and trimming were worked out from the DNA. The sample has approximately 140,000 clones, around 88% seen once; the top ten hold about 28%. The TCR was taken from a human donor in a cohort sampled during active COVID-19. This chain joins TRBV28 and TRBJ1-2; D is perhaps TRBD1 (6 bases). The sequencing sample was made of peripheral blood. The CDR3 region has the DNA TGTGCCAGCAGTTTAAGGGGGTCTGATGGCTACACCTTC. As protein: CASSLRGSDGYTF.